A selection of T cell receptor beta chains follows, all from one sample in a study of T cell responses to AZD1222 COVID-19 vaccine. Sequencing was performed with immunoSEQ multiplex PCR; in TCRdb, only in-frame clones are kept and a portion is missing. The sample yields fewer than 120,000 clones, roughly 85% seen once. The sequences come from peripheral blood, collected on day 0 of AZD1222 vaccination. These receptors came from an adult in good health. The CDR3 runs from the conserved cysteine through the conserved F or W. Each record gives: J gene, D gene, V gene, clone size, CDR3 DNA, CDR3 protein. A D gene is named only where the DNA matches it firmly. A clone size is listed for some rows: how often the clone was seen (once, few, many), or a class if it is expanded.

J gene: TRBJ2-1
D gene: .
V gene: TRBV5-4
clone size: .
CDR3 DNA: TGTGCCAGCAGCTCCGGAACAGGGACCTACAATGAGCAGTTCTTC
CDR3 protein: CASSSGTGTYNEQFF

J gene: TRBJ1-4
D gene: .
V gene: TRBV3-1/TRBV3-2
clone size: .
CDR3 DNA: TGTGCCAGCAGCCAGATGTGGGGGCAGGAAGGTGAAAAACTGTTTTTT
CDR3 protein: CASSQMWGQEGEKLFF

J gene: TRBJ1-1
D gene: .
V gene: TRBV5-6
clone size: .
CDR3 DNA: TGTGCCAGCAGCAGGCGGACTTACCAGAACACTGAAGCTTTCTTT
CDR3 protein: CASSRRTYQNTEAFF

J gene: TRBJ1-4
D gene: .
V gene: TRBV28
clone size: .
CDR3 DNA: TGTGCCAGCAGGACCCGGGCAAGAGGAGAAAAACTGTTTTTT
CDR3 protein: CASRTRARGEKLFF

J gene: TRBJ2-7
D gene: .
V gene: TRBV2
clone size: .
CDR3 DNA: TGTGCCAGCAGTCTGAGCTACGAGCAGTACTTC
CDR3 protein: CASSLSYEQYF

J gene: TRBJ2-6
D gene: .
V gene: TRBV28
clone size: .
CDR3 DNA: TGTGCCAGCAGGTCGGTCGGGGCCAACGTCCTGACTTTC
CDR3 protein: CASRSVGANVLTF

J gene: TRBJ1-4
D gene: .
V gene: TRBV19
clone size: .
CDR3 DNA: TGTGCCAGCAACGGACGAACAGGGTCGGGTGAAAAACTGTTTTTT
CDR3 protein: CASNGRTGSGEKLFF

J gene: TRBJ1-4
D gene: TRBD1
V gene: TRBV5-4
clone size: .
CDR3 DNA: TGTGCCAGCAGCCCGAGAGGACAGGGGGGAGTGAATGAAAAACTGTTTTTT
CDR3 protein: CASSPRGQGGVNEKLFF

J gene: TRBJ1-5
D gene: TRBD1
V gene: TRBV7-2
clone size: .
CDR3 DNA: TGTGCCAGCAGCTTAAGCACAGGGGGCTATAGCAATCAGCCCCAGCATTTT
CDR3 protein: CASSLSTGGYSNQPQHF

J gene: TRBJ1-5
D gene: TRBD1
V gene: TRBV6-5
clone size: .
CDR3 DNA: TGTGCCAGCACCTCCGGACAGGGGTTGTCCCAGCATTTT
CDR3 protein: CASTSGQGLSQHF

J gene: TRBJ2-2
D gene: .
V gene: TRBV11-3
clone size: few
CDR3 DNA: TGTGCCAGCAGCTTAGGGTTGACGGGGAAGACCGGGGAGCTGTTTTTT
CDR3 protein: CASSLGLTGKTGELFF

J gene: TRBJ2-5
D gene: .
V gene: TRBV10-3
clone size: .
CDR3 DNA: TGTGCCATCAGTGCCGACAGAAACCAAGAGACCCAGTACTTC
CDR3 protein: CAISADRNQETQYF

J gene: TRBJ1-5
D gene: TRBD1
V gene: TRBV28
clone size: .
CDR3 DNA: TGTGCCAGCAGAGGACAGGGCAAGAGCAATCAGCCCCAGCATTTT
CDR3 protein: CASRGQGKSNQPQHF

J gene: TRBJ1-2
D gene: .
V gene: TRBV5-1
clone size: .
CDR3 DNA: TGCGCCAGCAGCCCTGGTACCCACTATGGCTACACCTTC
CDR3 protein: CASSPGTHYGYTF

J gene: TRBJ2-1
D gene: .
V gene: TRBV20-1
clone size: .
CDR3 DNA: TGCAGTGGGAGTTCGGGGGAGCAGTTCTTC
CDR3 protein: CSGSSGEQFF

J gene: TRBJ2-2
D gene: .
V gene: TRBV10-1
clone size: .
CDR3 DNA: TGCGCCACCGGGGTCTCCGGGGAGCTGTTTTTT
CDR3 protein: CATGVSGELFF

J gene: TRBJ1-5
D gene: TRBD1
V gene: TRBV5-4
clone size: .
CDR3 DNA: TGTGCCAGCAGCCCGGACAGGGGGGATCAGCCCCAGCATTTT
CDR3 protein: CASSPDRGDQPQHF

J gene: TRBJ1-6
D gene: .
V gene: TRBV2
clone size: .
CDR3 DNA: TGTGCCAGCAGGGTCAGGGAAGGTTCACCCCTCCACTTT
CDR3 protein: CASRVREGSPLHF

J gene: TRBJ2-2
D gene: .
V gene: TRBV7-3
clone size: .
CDR3 DNA: TGTGCCAGCAGCTCTAATCAAGGGAGAGGGTCCGGGGAGCTGTTTTTT
CDR3 protein: CASSSNQGRGSGELFF

J gene: TRBJ1-4
D gene: TRBD1
V gene: TRBV7-2
clone size: .
CDR3 DNA: TGTGCCAGCAGCGGGCAGACAGGGGAAGGAGAAAAACTGTTTTTT
CDR3 protein: CASSGQTGEGEKLFF

J gene: TRBJ1-5
D gene: .
V gene: TRBV3-1/TRBV3-2
clone size: .
CDR3 DNA: TGTGCCAGCAGCCAGGGACTGACCAATCAGCCCCAGCATTTT
CDR3 protein: CASSQGLTNQPQHF

J gene: TRBJ1-5
D gene: TRBD1
V gene: TRBV19
clone size: .
CDR3 DNA: TGTGCCAGTAGTATCCCCAGACAGGGCGGCAATCAGCCCCAGCATTTT
CDR3 protein: CASSIPRQGGNQPQHF

J gene: TRBJ2-1
D gene: TRBD2
V gene: TRBV3-1/TRBV3-2
clone size: .
CDR3 DNA: TGTGCCACCCGGGGGACTAGCGGGAAGAATGAGCAGTTCTTC
CDR3 protein: CATRGTSGKNEQFF

J gene: TRBJ2-7
D gene: .
V gene: TRBV7-2
clone size: few
CDR3 DNA: TGTGCCAGCAGCTTAGAGTCCGGACAGCTCTACGAGCAGTACTTC
CDR3 protein: CASSLESGQLYEQYF

J gene: TRBJ2-7
D gene: TRBD2
V gene: TRBV7-8
clone size: .
CDR3 DNA: TGTGCCAGCAGCTTAATTCTAGCGGGAGGACTCTACGAGCAGTACTTC
CDR3 protein: CASSLILAGGLYEQYF

J gene: TRBJ1-6
D gene: .
V gene: TRBV5-8
clone size: .
CDR3 DNA: TGTGCCAGCAGCTTGGGTGACAGGAAAGAAATTTCACCCCTCCACTTT
CDR3 protein: CASSLGDRKEISPLHF

J gene: TRBJ2-7
D gene: TRBD1
V gene: TRBV27
clone size: .
CDR3 DNA: TGTGCCAGCAGTCGGGGACAGGGGTACGAGCAGTACTTC
CDR3 protein: CASSRGQGYEQYF

J gene: TRBJ1-3
D gene: TRBD1
V gene: TRBV28
clone size: .
CDR3 DNA: TGTGCCAGCAGCAGGGACAGGGATATAAACACCATATATTTT
CDR3 protein: CASSRDRDINTIYF

J gene: TRBJ1-1
D gene: .
V gene: TRBV5-1
clone size: .
CDR3 DNA: TGCGCCAGCAGCCCGGAGGGGAGGCTTGAAGCTTTCTTT
CDR3 protein: CASSPEGRLEAFF

J gene: TRBJ1-2
D gene: TRBD1
V gene: TRBV4-2
clone size: .
CDR3 DNA: TGTGCCAGCAGCCACCCCCAGGGGGGGGAGGGTGGCTACACCTTC
CDR3 protein: CASSHPQGGEGGYTF

J gene: TRBJ2-5
D gene: TRBD2
V gene: TRBV6-2/TRBV6-3
clone size: .
CDR3 DNA: TGTGCCAGCAGTTGGCGGGGGGCCGGCGAGACCCAGTACTTC
CDR3 protein: CASSWRGAGETQYF

J gene: TRBJ1-4
D gene: TRBD1
V gene: TRBV2
clone size: .
CDR3 DNA: TGTGCCAGCAGTGTGTTCGGGACAGGGAATGAAAAACTGTTTTTT
CDR3 protein: CASSVFGTGNEKLFF

J gene: TRBJ2-3
D gene: TRBD1
V gene: TRBV19
clone size: .
CDR3 DNA: TGTGCCAGTAGTATAGGGGGACAGGTTAGCACAGATACGCAGTATTTT
CDR3 protein: CASSIGGQVSTDTQYF

J gene: TRBJ2-7
D gene: .
V gene: TRBV4-2
clone size: .
CDR3 DNA: TGTGCCAGCAGCTCTGGGGATGCCTCCTACGAGCAGTACTTC
CDR3 protein: CASSSGDASYEQYF

J gene: TRBJ2-3
D gene: .
V gene: TRBV3-1/TRBV3-2
clone size: .
CDR3 DNA: TGTGCCAGCAGCAGGACGGGAGATACGCAGTATTTT
CDR3 protein: CASSRTGDTQYF

J gene: TRBJ2-1
D gene: TRBD2
V gene: TRBV5-6
clone size: .
CDR3 DNA: TGTGCCAGCAGCTTGGCGCTAGCGGGAAACAATGAGCAGTTCTTC
CDR3 protein: CASSLALAGNNEQFF

J gene: TRBJ2-7
D gene: TRBD2
V gene: TRBV4-2
clone size: .
CDR3 DNA: TGTGCCAGCAGCCTCCCCTCGCCGACTAGCGGGGGGCCAACCTACGAGCAGTACTTC
CDR3 protein: CASSLPSPTSGGPTYEQYF

J gene: TRBJ1-3
D gene: .
V gene: TRBV18
clone size: .
CDR3 DNA: TGTGCCAGCTCACCACAGGGGGCTGGAAACACCATATATTTT
CDR3 protein: CASSPQGAGNTIYF

J gene: TRBJ2-3
D gene: .
V gene: TRBV14
clone size: .
CDR3 DNA: TGTGCCAGCAGCCTCACGGGGGATTGGAGCACAGATACGCAGTATTTT
CDR3 protein: CASSLTGDWSTDTQYF